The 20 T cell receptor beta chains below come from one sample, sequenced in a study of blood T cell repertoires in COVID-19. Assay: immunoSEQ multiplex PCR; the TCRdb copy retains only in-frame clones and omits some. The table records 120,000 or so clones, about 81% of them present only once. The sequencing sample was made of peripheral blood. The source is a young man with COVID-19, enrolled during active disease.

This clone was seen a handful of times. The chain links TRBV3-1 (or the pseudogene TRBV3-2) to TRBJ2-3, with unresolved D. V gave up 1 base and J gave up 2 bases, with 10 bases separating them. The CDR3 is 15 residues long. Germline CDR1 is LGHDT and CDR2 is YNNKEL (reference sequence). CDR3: CASSQGGRFTDTQYF. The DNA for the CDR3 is TGTGCCAGCAGCCAAGGAGGTAGATTCACAGATACGCAGTATTTT.

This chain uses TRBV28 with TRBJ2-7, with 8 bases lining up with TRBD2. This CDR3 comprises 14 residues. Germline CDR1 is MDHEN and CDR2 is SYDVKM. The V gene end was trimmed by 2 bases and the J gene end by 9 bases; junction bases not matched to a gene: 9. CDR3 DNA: TGTGCCAGCAGTTTAAGTGGTAGCGGGGCCAGGCAGTACTTC. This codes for CASSLSGSGARQYF.

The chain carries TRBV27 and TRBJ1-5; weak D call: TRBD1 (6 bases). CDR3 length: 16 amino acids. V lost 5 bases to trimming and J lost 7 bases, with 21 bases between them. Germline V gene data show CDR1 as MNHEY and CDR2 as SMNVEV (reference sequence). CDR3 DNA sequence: TGTGCCAGCAGTCCGATCCCGGGACACCCGAAACAGCCCCAGCATTTT. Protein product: CASSPIPGHPKQPQHF.

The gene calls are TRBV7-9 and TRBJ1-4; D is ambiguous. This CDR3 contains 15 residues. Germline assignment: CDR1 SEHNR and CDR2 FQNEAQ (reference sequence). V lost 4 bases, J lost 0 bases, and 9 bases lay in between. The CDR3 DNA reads TGTGCCAGCAGCTCATACAGTGCAACTAATGAAAAACTGTTTTTT. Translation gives CASSSYSATNEKLFF.

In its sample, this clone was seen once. The CDR3 loop is CAISTGGMDTIYF. DNA for the CDR3: TGTGCCATATCTACGGGCGGGATGGACACCATATATTTT. The chain joins TRBV5-4 to TRBJ1-3, with no clear D. The length of the CDR3 is 13 residues. Germline-derived CDR1 and CDR2 are SGHNT and YYREEE (reference sequence). Trimming left V 9 bases short and J 8 bases short, with 18 bases between.

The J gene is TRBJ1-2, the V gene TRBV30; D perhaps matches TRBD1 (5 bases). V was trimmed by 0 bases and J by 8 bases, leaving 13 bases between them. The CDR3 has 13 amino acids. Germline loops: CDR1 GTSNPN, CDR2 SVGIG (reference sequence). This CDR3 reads CAWSVPPGPGYTF. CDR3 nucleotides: TGTGCCTGGAGTGTACCCCCAGGGCCCGGCTACACCTTC.

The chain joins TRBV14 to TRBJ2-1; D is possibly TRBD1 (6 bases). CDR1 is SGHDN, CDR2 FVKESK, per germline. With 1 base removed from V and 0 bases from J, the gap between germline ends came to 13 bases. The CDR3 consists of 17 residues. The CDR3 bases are TGTGCCAGCAGCCAAGTGAACAGGGCAAGCTCCTACAATGAGCAGTTCTTC. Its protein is CASSQVNRASSYNEQFF.

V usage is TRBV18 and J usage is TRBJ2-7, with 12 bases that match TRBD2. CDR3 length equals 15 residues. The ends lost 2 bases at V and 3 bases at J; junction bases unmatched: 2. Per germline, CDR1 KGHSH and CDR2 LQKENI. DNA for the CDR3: TGTGCCAGCTCACCATCGGGACTAGCGGGCTACGAGCAGTACTTC. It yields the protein CASSPSGLAGYEQYF.

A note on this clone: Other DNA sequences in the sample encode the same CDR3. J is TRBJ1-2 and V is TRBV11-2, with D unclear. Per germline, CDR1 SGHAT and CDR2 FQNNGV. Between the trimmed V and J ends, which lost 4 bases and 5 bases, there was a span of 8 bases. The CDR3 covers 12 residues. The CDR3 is CASSSEIYGYTF. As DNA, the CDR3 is TGTGCCAGCAGCTCGGAGATTTATGGCTACACCTTC. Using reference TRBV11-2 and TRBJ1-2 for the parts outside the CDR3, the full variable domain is EAGVAQSPRYKIIEKRQSVAFWCNPISGHATLYWYQQILGQGPKLLIQFQNNGVVDDSQLPKDRFSAERLKGVDSTLKIQPAKLEDSAVYLCASSSEIYGYTFGSGTRLTVV.

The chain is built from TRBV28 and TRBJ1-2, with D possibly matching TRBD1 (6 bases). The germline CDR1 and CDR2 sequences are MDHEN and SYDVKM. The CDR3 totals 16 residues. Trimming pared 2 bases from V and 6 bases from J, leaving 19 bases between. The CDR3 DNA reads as TGTGCCAGCAGTTTAAAGGGGATCATGTCAGGGGATGGCTACACCTTC. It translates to CASSLKGIMSGDGYTF.

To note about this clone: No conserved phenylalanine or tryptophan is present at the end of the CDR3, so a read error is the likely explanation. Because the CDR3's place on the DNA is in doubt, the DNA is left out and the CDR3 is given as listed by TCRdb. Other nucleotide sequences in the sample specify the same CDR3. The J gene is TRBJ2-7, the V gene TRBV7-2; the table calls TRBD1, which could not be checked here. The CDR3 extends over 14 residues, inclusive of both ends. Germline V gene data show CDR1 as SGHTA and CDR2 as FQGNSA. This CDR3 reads CASSTSPARQGPPS.

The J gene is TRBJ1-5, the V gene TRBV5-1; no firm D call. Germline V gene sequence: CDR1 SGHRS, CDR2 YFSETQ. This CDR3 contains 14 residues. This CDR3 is CPPGYSSPHQPQHF. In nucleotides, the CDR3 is TGCCCACCTGGTTACAGTTCGCCCCACCAGCCCCAGCATTTT.

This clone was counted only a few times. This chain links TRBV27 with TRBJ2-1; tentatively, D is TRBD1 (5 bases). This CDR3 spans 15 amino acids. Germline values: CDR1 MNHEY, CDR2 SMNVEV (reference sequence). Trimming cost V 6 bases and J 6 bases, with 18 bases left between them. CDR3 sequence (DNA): TGTGCCAGCAGCACGCCTCGACAGTCCCGCAATGAGCAGTTCTTC. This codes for CASSTPRQSRNEQFF.

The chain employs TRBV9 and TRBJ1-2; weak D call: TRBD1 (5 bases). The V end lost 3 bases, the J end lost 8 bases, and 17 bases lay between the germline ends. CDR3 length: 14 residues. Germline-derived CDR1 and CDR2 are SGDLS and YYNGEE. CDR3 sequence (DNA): TGTGCCAGCAGCGCCCCACAGGATCTAGGCGGCTACACCTTC. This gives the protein CASSAPQDLGGYTF.

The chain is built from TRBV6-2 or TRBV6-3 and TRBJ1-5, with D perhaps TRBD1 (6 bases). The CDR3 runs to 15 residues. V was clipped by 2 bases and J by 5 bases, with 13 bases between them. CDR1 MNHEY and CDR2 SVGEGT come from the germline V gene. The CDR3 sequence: CASSYAGTNHQPQHF. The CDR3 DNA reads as TGTGCCAGCAGTTACGCCGGGACAAACCATCAGCCCCAGCATTTT.

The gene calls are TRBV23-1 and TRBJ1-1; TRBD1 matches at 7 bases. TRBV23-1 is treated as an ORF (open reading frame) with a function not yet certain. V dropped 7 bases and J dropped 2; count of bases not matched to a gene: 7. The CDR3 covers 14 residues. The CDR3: CASTQDRTNTEAFF. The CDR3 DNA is TGCGCCAGCACCCAGGACAGGACAAACACTGAAGCTTTCTTT.

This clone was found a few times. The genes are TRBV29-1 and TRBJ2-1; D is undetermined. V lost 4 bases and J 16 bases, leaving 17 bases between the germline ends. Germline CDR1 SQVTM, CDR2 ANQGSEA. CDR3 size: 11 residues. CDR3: CSVGAPGPGFF. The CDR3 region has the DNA TGCAGCGTTGGGGCCCCTGGTCCTGGATTCTTC.

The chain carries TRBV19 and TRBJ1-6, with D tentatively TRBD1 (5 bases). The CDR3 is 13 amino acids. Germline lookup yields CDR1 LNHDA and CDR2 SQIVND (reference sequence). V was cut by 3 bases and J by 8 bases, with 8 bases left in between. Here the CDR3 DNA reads TGTGCCAGTAGTATGGGGCAGGATTCACCCCTCCACTTT. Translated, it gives CASSMGQDSPLHF.

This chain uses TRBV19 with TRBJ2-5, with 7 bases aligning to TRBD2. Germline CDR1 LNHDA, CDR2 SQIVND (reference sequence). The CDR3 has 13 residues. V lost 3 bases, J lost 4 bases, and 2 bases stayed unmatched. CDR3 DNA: TGTGCCAGTAGTATTCGCGGGGGAGAGACCCAGTACTTC. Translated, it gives CASSIRGGETQYF.

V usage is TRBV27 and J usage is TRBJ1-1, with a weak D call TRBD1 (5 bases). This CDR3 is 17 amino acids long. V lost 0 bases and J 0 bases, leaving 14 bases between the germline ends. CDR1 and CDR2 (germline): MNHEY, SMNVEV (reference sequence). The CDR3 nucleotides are TGTGCCAGCAGTTTATCTGGGGAGGGGACCATGAACACTGAAGCTTTCTTT. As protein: CASSLSGEGTMNTEAFF.